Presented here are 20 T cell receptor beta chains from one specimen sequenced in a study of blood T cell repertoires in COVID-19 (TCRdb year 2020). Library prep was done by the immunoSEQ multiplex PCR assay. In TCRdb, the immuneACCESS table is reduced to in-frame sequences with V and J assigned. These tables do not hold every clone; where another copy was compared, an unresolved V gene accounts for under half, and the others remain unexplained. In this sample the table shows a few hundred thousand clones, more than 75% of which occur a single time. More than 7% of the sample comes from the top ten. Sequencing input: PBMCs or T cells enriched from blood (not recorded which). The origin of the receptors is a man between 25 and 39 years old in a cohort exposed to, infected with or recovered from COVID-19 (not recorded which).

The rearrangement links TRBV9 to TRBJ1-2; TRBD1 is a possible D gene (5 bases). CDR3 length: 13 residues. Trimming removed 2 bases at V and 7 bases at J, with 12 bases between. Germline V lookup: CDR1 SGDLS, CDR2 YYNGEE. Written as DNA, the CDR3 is TGTGCCAGCAGCGTTACAGGTACAATTGGCTACACCTTC. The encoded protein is CASSVTGTIGYTF. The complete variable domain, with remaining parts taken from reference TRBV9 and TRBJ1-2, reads DSGVTQTPKHLITATGQRVTLRCSPRSGDLSVYWYQQSLDQGLQFLIQYYNGEERAKGNILERFSAQQFPDLHSELNLSSLELGDSALYFCASSVTGTIGYTFGSGTRLTVV.

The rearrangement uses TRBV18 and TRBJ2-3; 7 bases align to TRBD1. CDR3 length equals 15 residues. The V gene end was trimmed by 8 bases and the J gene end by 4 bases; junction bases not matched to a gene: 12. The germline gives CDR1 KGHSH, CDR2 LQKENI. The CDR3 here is CASTQRGGPPDTQYF. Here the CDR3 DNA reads TGTGCCAGCACGCAAAGAGGGGGCCCCCCAGATACGCAGTATTTT.

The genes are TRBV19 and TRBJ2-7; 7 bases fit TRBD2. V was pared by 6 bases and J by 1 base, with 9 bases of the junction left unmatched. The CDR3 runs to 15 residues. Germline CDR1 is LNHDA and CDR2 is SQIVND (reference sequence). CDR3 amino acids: CASSLSGIPSYEQYF. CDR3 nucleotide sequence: TGTGCCAGTAGCCTAAGCGGGATCCCTTCCTACGAGCAGTACTTC.

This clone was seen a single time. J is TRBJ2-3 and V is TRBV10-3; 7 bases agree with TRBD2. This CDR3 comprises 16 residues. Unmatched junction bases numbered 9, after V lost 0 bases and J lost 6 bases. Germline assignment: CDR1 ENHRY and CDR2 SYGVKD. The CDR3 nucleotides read TGTGCCATCAGTGAGTCGGGGGGAGGGCCATCGGATACGCAGTATTTT. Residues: CAISESGGGPSDTQYF.

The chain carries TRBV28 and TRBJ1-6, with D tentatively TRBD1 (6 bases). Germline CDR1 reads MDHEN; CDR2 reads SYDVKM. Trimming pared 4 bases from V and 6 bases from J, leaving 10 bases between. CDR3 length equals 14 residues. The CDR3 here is CASSYTGTNSPLHF. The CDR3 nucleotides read TGTGCCAGCAGTTACACAGGGACTAATTCACCCCTCCACTTT.

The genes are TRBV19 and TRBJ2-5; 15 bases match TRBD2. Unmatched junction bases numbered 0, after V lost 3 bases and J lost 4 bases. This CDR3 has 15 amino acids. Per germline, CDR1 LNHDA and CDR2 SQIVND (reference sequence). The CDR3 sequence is CASSMGLAGGETQYF. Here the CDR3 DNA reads TGTGCCAGTAGTATGGGACTAGCGGGAGGAGAGACCCAGTACTTC.

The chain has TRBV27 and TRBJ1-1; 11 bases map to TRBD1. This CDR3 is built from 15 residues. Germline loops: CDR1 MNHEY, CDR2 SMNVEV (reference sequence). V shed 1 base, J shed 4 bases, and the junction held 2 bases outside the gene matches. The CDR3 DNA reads TGTGCCAGCAGTTTATATGGGACAGGGGGCACTGAAGCTTTCTTT. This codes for CASSLYGTGGTEAFF.

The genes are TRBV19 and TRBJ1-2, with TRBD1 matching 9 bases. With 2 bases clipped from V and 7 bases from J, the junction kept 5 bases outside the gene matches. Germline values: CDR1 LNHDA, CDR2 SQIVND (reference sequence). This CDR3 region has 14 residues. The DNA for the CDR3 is TGTGCCAGTAGTATACAGGACAGGGGAGGTGGCTACACCTTC. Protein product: CASSIQDRGGGYTF.

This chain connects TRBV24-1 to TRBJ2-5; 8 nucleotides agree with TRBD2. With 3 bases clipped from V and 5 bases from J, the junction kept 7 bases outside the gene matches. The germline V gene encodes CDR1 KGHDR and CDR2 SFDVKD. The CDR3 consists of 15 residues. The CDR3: CATSDNSGTGETQYF. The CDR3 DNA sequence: TGTGCCACCAGTGATAATAGCGGGACGGGGGAGACCCAGTACTTC.

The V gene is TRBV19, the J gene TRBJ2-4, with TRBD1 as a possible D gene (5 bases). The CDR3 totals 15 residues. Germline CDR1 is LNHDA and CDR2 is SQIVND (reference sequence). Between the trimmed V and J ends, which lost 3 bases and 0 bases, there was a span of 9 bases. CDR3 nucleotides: TGTGCCAGTAGTATTGACAGATTAGCCAAAAACATTCAGTACTTC. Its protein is CASSIDRLAKNIQYF.

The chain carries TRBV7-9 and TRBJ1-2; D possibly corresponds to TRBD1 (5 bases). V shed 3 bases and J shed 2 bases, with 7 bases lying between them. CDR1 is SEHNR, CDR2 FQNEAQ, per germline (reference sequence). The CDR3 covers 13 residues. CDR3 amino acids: CASSFGQNYGYTF. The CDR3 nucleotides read TGTGCCAGCAGCTTTGGACAAAACTATGGCTACACCTTC.

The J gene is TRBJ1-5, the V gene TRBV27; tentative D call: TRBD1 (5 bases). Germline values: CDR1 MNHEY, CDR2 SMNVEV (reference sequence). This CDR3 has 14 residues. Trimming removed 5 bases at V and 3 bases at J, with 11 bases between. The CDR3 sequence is CASSGTGDNQPQHF. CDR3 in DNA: TGTGCCAGCAGTGGCACGGGGGACAATCAGCCCCAGCATTTT.

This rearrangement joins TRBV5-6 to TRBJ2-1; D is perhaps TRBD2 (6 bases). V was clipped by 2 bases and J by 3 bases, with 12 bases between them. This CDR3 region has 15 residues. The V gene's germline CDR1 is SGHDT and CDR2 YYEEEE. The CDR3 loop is CASSFSGGIYNEQFF. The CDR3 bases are TGTGCCAGCAGCTTCTCTGGAGGGATCTACAATGAGCAGTTCTTC.

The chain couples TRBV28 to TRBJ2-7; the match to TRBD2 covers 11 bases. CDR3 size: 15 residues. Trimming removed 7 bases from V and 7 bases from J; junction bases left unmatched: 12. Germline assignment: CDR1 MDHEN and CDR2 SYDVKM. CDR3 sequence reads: CASTLFKRLAGEQYF. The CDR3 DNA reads TGTGCCAGCACCCTATTCAAACGACTAGCGGGGGAGCAGTACTTC.

The CDR3 sequence is CASSYTRTAYGYTF. The CDR3 DNA follows: TGTGCCAGCAGTTACACTAGGACTGCATATGGCTACACCTTC. The chain uses TRBV6-5 and TRBJ1-2; D is unclear. Germline V lookup: CDR1 MNHEY, CDR2 SVGAGI. CDR3 length equals 14 residues. Deletions cut 2 bases from V and 5 bases from J, with 12 bases between.

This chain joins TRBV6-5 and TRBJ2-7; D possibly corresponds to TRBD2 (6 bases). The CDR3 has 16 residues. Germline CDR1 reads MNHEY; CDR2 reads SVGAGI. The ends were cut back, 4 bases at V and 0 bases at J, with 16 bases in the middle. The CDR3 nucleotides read TGTGCCAGCAGTTCCTACCGGGACTCCAGCTCCTACGAGCAGTACTTC. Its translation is CASSSYRDSSSYEQYF.

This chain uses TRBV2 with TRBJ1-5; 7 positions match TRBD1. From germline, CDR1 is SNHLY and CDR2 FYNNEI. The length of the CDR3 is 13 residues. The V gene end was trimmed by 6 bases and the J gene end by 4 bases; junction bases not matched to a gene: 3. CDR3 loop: CASRDRENQPQHF. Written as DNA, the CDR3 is TGTGCCAGCAGAGACAGGGAGAATCAGCCCCAGCATTTT.

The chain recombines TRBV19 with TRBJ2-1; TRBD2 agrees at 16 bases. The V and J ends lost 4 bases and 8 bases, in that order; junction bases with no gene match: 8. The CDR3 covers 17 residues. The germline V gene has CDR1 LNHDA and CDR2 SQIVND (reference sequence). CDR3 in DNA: TGTGCCAGTAGTACCGGGACTAGCGGGAGGGCCTCTGATGAGCAGTTCTTC. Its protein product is CASSTGTSGRASDEQFF.

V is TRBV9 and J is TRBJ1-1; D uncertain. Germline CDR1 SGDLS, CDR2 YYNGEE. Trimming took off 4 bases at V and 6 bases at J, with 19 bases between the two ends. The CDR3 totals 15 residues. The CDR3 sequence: CASSPAVGMGAEAFF. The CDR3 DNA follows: TGTGCCAGCAGCCCAGCGGTGGGGATGGGCGCTGAAGCTTTCTTT.

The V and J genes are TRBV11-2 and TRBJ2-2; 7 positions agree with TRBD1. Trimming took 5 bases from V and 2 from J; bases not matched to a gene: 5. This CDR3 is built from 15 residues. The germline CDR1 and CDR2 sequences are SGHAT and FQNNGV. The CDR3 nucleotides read TGTGCCAGCAGCCCGGGGACAGTAAACACCGGGGAGCTGTTTTTT. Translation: CASSPGTVNTGELFF. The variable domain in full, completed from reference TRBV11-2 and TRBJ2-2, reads EAGVAQSPRYKIIEKRQSVAFWCNPISGHATLYWYQQILGQGPKLLIQFQNNGVVDDSQLPKDRFSAERLKGVDSTLKIQPAKLEDSAVYLCASSPGTVNTGELFFGEGSRLTVL.